This is a list of T cell receptor beta chains from one sample in a study of vaccination effects on CD4 cells after COVID-19. These TCRs' antigens remain unknown. TCRdb keeps only in-frame clones here, not all; method: immunoSEQ multiplex PCR. The sample lists 25,000 to 30,000 clones; around 86% were seen once. The source was CD4+ T cells from PBMCs cultured with SARS-CoV-2 spike peptides, collected after COVID-19 vaccination. These receptors came from a human donor who received a COVID-19 vaccine. Some clones in this sample may be carry-over from other donors' samples. CDR3s include the opening cysteine and the closing phenylalanine or tryptophan. D genes are given only for firm matches. Clone size is shown for a subset of rows, as once, few, many or a class of expanded clone.

J gene: TRBJ2-3
D gene: TRBD1
V gene: TRBV5-1
clone size: .
CDR3 DNA: TGCGCCAGCAGCTTGAGACAGGGCAGCACAGATACGCAGTATTTT
CDR3 protein: CASSLRQGSTDTQYF

J gene: TRBJ1-3
D gene: .
V gene: TRBV18
clone size: .
CDR3 DNA: TGTGCCAGCTCGCCTACAGAATTGGAAAACACCATATATTTT
CDR3 protein: CASSPTELENTIYF

J gene: TRBJ2-3
D gene: .
V gene: TRBV7-2
clone size: once
CDR3 DNA: TGTGCCAGCAGCTTTTACTCACGGGGACGCACAGATACGCAGTATTTT
CDR3 protein: CASSFYSRGRTDTQYF

J gene: TRBJ1-5
D gene: TRBD1
V gene: TRBV19
clone size: .
CDR3 DNA: TGTGCCAGTAAGCTCGGGACAGGGGGTAGCAATCAGCCCCAGCATTTT
CDR3 protein: CASKLGTGGSNQPQHF

J gene: TRBJ1-4
D gene: .
V gene: TRBV19
clone size: .
CDR3 DNA: TGTGCCAGCACAAAGGGGACATTAGGAGAAAAACTGTTTTTT
CDR3 protein: CASTKGTLGEKLFF

J gene: TRBJ2-2
D gene: TRBD2
V gene: TRBV7-3
clone size: once
CDR3 DNA: TGTGCCAGCAGCTTAACCCGATCTAGCGGTGTGAACACCGGGGAGCTGTTTTTT
CDR3 protein: CASSLTRSSGVNTGELFF

J gene: TRBJ1-1
D gene: TRBD1
V gene: TRBV6-4
clone size: .
CDR3 DNA: TGTGCCAGCAGTTTTACAGGGGGCGGACAGAACACTGAAGCTTTCTTT
CDR3 protein: CASSFTGGGQNTEAFF

J gene: TRBJ1-5
D gene: .
V gene: TRBV30
clone size: medium-sized
CDR3 DNA: TGTGCCTGGAGTGGGACCCTGAACCAGCCCCAGCATTTT
CDR3 protein: CAWSGTLNQPQHF

J gene: TRBJ1-3
D gene: .
V gene: TRBV30
clone size: few
CDR3 DNA: TGTGCCTGGAGGGCCGGGGGTGCGGGATCAAGGGGAAACACCATATATTTT
CDR3 protein: CAWRAGGAGSRGNTIYF

J gene: TRBJ1-2
D gene: .
V gene: TRBV7-9
clone size: .
CDR3 DNA: TGTGCCAGCAGCTTAGTAGAGGGCTATGGCTACACCTTC
CDR3 protein: CASSLVEGYGYTF

J gene: TRBJ1-2
D gene: .
V gene: TRBV18
clone size: .
CDR3 DNA: TGTGCCAGCTCAGAACAGGGTTTGGATGGCTACACCTTC
CDR3 protein: CASSEQGLDGYTF

J gene: TRBJ2-5
D gene: .
V gene: TRBV6-5
clone size: .
CDR3 DNA: TGTGCCAGCCGTTCGCGGGGCGAAGGAGATCAAGAGACCCAGTACTTC
CDR3 protein: CASRSRGEGDQETQYF

J gene: TRBJ1-1
D gene: TRBD1
V gene: TRBV7-8
clone size: .
CDR3 DNA: TGTGCCAGCAGCCACCGACAGGGTACGAACACTGAAGCTTTCTTT
CDR3 protein: CASSHRQGTNTEAFF

J gene: TRBJ1-1
D gene: .
V gene: TRBV20-1
clone size: .
CDR3 DNA: TGCAGTGCTAGTCGGCAAACTGAAGCTTTCTTT
CDR3 protein: CSASRQTEAFF

J gene: TRBJ1-4
D gene: TRBD1
V gene: TRBV2
clone size: once
CDR3 DNA: TGTGCCAGCAGACCCGACAGGGCGTCCTATGAAAAACTGTTTTTT
CDR3 protein: CASRPDRASYEKLFF

J gene: TRBJ2-5
D gene: TRBD2
V gene: TRBV20-1
clone size: .
CDR3 DNA: TGCAGTGCTAGTAACCTTAGGACTAGCGGGGGGAGAGAGACCCAGTACTTC
CDR3 protein: CSASNLRTSGGRETQYF

J gene: TRBJ1-1
D gene: .
V gene: TRBV19
clone size: .
CDR3 DNA: TGTGCCAGTAGTACAACAGGGAGGGGCACTGAAGCTTTCTTT
CDR3 protein: CASSTTGRGTEAFF

J gene: TRBJ1-2
D gene: TRBD1
V gene: TRBV25-1
clone size: .
CDR3 DNA: TGTGCCAGCAGTGACCCCGTAATGACAGGGAACTATGGCTACACCTTC
CDR3 protein: CASSDPVMTGNYGYTF

J gene: TRBJ2-1
D gene: TRBD2
V gene: TRBV4-1
clone size: .
CDR3 DNA: TGCGCCAGCAGCCGTTGGACCCCGACTAGCGGGGGGGCCAATACCTTCTTC
CDR3 protein: CASSRWTPTSGGANTFF

J gene: TRBJ2-2
D gene: .
V gene: TRBV3-1/TRBV3-2
clone size: .
CDR3 DNA: TGTGCCAGCAGCCAAGCAGGGGATACCGGGGAGCCGTTTTTT
CDR3 protein: CASSQAGDTGEPFF

J gene: TRBJ2-5
D gene: .
V gene: TRBV12-3/TRBV12-4
clone size: .
CDR3 DNA: TGTGCCAGCAGTTTCGATACCCAGTACTTC
CDR3 protein: CASSFDTQYF

J gene: TRBJ1-2
D gene: .
V gene: TRBV4-2
clone size: .
CDR3 DNA: TGTGCCAGCAGCCAAGAGTCGCAAGTTAACTATGGCTACACCTTC
CDR3 protein: CASSQESQVNYGYTF

J gene: TRBJ1-3
D gene: .
V gene: TRBV3-1/TRBV3-2
clone size: .
CDR3 DNA: TGTGCCAGCAGCCAAGCGGTATCTGGAAACACCATATATTTT
CDR3 protein: CASSQAVSGNTIYF

J gene: TRBJ1-3
D gene: .
V gene: TRBV19
clone size: .
CDR3 DNA: TGTGCCAGTAGTAGCCTGGGGGGAGCTGGAAACACCATATATTTT
CDR3 protein: CASSSLGGAGNTIYF

J gene: TRBJ1-2
D gene: TRBD1
V gene: TRBV5-4
clone size: .
CDR3 DNA: TGTGCCAGCAGCTTGATGGGGACAGGGGAAGGGTATGGCTACACCTTC
CDR3 protein: CASSLMGTGEGYGYTF

J gene: TRBJ2-3
D gene: .
V gene: TRBV11-2
clone size: .
CDR3 DNA: TGTGCCAGCAGCTCCCAGCGCCTATCAGATACGCAGTATTTT
CDR3 protein: CASSSQRLSDTQYF

J gene: TRBJ1-4
D gene: TRBD1
V gene: TRBV28
clone size: once
CDR3 DNA: TGTGCCAGCAGTCGTACCGGGACAGGAGGCGAAAAACTGTTTTTT
CDR3 protein: CASSRTGTGGEKLFF

J gene: TRBJ2-5
D gene: .
V gene: TRBV12-3/TRBV12-4
clone size: .
CDR3 DNA: TGTGCCAGCGACAAGGGAACAGGGGAGACCCAGTACTTC
CDR3 protein: CASDKGTGETQYF

J gene: TRBJ2-1
D gene: TRBD1
V gene: TRBV29-1
clone size: few
CDR3 DNA: TGCAGCGGGGGAAAGACAGGGATCGGCAATGAGCAGTTCTTC
CDR3 protein: CSGGKTGIGNEQFF

J gene: TRBJ2-3
D gene: TRBD1
V gene: TRBV4-1
clone size: .
CDR3 DNA: TGCGCCAGCAGCCAAGGTGGTCAAGGGGACAGGGGCCCAGATACGCAGTATTTT
CDR3 protein: CASSQGGQGDRGPDTQYF

J gene: TRBJ2-2
D gene: TRBD1
V gene: TRBV30
clone size: .
CDR3 DNA: TGTGCCTGGAGTGTACCGAGGGGGCGCGGGTGGACCGGGGAGCTGTTTTTT
CDR3 protein: CAWSVPRGRGWTGELFF

J gene: TRBJ1-5
D gene: .
V gene: TRBV28
clone size: .
CDR3 DNA: TGTGCCAGCAGCACCAGGACAGCAAACAATCAGCCCCAGCATTTT
CDR3 protein: CASSTRTANNQPQHF

J gene: TRBJ2-3
D gene: .
V gene: TRBV4-1
clone size: .
CDR3 DNA: TGCGCCAGCAGCCAAGGAGGGGTAGGAACAGATACGCAGTATTTT
CDR3 protein: CASSQGGVGTDTQYF

J gene: TRBJ1-6
D gene: .
V gene: TRBV27
clone size: few
CDR3 DNA: TGTGCCAGCAGTTTTAGTGCTGGCCTCAGCTCCTATAATTCACCCCTCCACTTT
CDR3 protein: CASSFSAGLSSYNSPLHF

J gene: TRBJ1-4
D gene: TRBD1
V gene: TRBV9
clone size: once
CDR3 DNA: TGTGCCAGCAGCGTCAACCCCCAGGGGGCTTCTGAAAAACTGTTTTTT
CDR3 protein: CASSVNPQGASEKLFF

J gene: TRBJ2-1
D gene: TRBD1
V gene: TRBV19
clone size: once
CDR3 DNA: TGTGCCAGCCAACCCACAGGGGGCTACAATGAGCAGTTCTTC
CDR3 protein: CASQPTGGYNEQFF

J gene: TRBJ2-3
D gene: .
V gene: TRBV19
clone size: .
CDR3 DNA: TGTGCCAGTAGTTTCGGGGAGGATACGCAGTATTTT
CDR3 protein: CASSFGEDTQYF

J gene: TRBJ2-1
D gene: TRBD2
V gene: TRBV3-1/TRBV3-2
clone size: medium-sized
CDR3 DNA: TGTGCCAGCAGCCAACCTAGCGGGGGGGGCAATGAGCAGTTCTTC
CDR3 protein: CASSQPSGGGNEQFF

J gene: TRBJ1-2
D gene: .
V gene: TRBV24-1
clone size: .
CDR3 DNA: TGTGCCACCAGCACTTCGGGACTGAGCTACACCTTC
CDR3 protein: CATSTSGLSYTF

J gene: TRBJ1-6
D gene: .
V gene: TRBV6-2/TRBV6-3
clone size: .
CDR3 DNA: TGTGCCAGCAGTTACATCGCAGGCCTTCCTATTAATTCACCCCTCCACTTT
CDR3 protein: CASSYIAGLPINSPLHF

J gene: TRBJ2-1
D gene: TRBD2
V gene: TRBV5-1
clone size: .
CDR3 DNA: TGCGCCAGCAGCTCCCAGGGTGTAGCGGGGGGCCGTTCCTACAATGAGCAGTTCTTC
CDR3 protein: CASSSQGVAGGRSYNEQFF

J gene: TRBJ1-4
D gene: TRBD1
V gene: TRBV5-1
clone size: .
CDR3 DNA: TGCGCCAGCAAGACTTACCCGGGGTCGACAGGGACTAATGAAAAACTGTTTTTT
CDR3 protein: CASKTYPGSTGTNEKLFF

J gene: TRBJ1-1
D gene: .
V gene: TRBV5-1
clone size: .
CDR3 DNA: TGCGCCAGCAGCTTCGCAGGAAGCATGAACACTGAAGCTTTCTTT
CDR3 protein: CASSFAGSMNTEAFF

J gene: TRBJ2-1
D gene: .
V gene: TRBV12-3/TRBV12-4
clone size: .
CDR3 DNA: TGTGCCAGCAGCCACGGCCCTGAGCAGTTCTTC
CDR3 protein: CASSHGPEQFF

J gene: TRBJ2-3
D gene: .
V gene: TRBV3-1/TRBV3-2
clone size: few
CDR3 DNA: TGTGCCAGCAGCCCCAACTTAGGGGATACGCAGTATTTT
CDR3 protein: CASSPNLGDTQYF

J gene: TRBJ2-1
D gene: .
V gene: TRBV7-3
clone size: .
CDR3 DNA: TGTGCCAGCAGCTTATCTTTCAGGGGGAGGGCCACGAATGAGCAGTTCTTC
CDR3 protein: CASSLSFRGRATNEQFF

J gene: TRBJ2-2
D gene: .
V gene: TRBV7-9
clone size: once
CDR3 DNA: TGTGCCAGCAGCTTTACAGCGAACACCGGGGAGCTGTTTTTT
CDR3 protein: CASSFTANTGELFF

J gene: TRBJ2-3
D gene: TRBD2
V gene: TRBV10-1
clone size: .
CDR3 DNA: TGCGCCAGCAGACGAGAACGGGGGGGCCGAGATACGCAGTATTTT
CDR3 protein: CASRRERGGRDTQYF

J gene: TRBJ2-5
D gene: TRBD1
V gene: TRBV5-1
clone size: .
CDR3 DNA: TGCGCCAGCACCCTGACAGGGGGAAAAGAGACCCAGTACTTC
CDR3 protein: CASTLTGGKETQYF